This TCR beta chain was sequenced in a study of blood T cells in healthy people across ages. Study-level information: Capturing about one barcoded beta molecule per two T cells was achieved by template switching. The study's findings and limits: Relative to aged donors, long-lived donors carried more naive CD4+ cells and displayed higher diversity. Observed TCR beta diversity per million T cells went down as age went up. This fall followed a roughly linear course with age.

From germline, CDR1 is MNHNS and CDR2 SASEGT. The CDR3 has 15 residues. Sample-barcoded 5' priming and a J-beta primer mix drove a second PCR of roughly 6 to 12 cycles. Each CDR3 protein gets one entry after TCRdb re-called the 5' RACE reads with MiXCR. The table shows approximately 900,000 distinct CDR3 sequences, with under 50% occurring only once. A word on this clonotype: Its antigen is still unknown.

Peripheral blood samples of roughly 9.8 milliliters were drawn from each donor. This clonotype originated in a young man in good health. The chain uses TRBV6-1 and TRBJ2-5; 7 nucleotides match TRBD1. The J call may be in error: the DNA end matches TRBJ2-1 better. Specimen: blood. CDR3 region: CASSVLTGRQETQFF. For the CDR3, the DNA is TGTGCCAGCAGTGTTCTGACAGGGCGCCAAGAGACCCAGTTCTTC.